This is a list of T cell receptor beta chains from one sample in a study of CD8+ T cells in alopecia areata. TCRdb's table, derived via immunoSEQ multiplex PCR, lists solely in-frame clones and lacks some. The sample includes roughly 40,000 clones, around nine tenths of them seen just once. Material: CD8+ T cells sorted from blood, obtained at week 24, from a patient treated with tofacitinib. These receptors were collected from a human donor with alopecia areata. The CDR3 runs from the conserved cysteine through the conserved F or W. Each record gives: J gene, V gene, D gene, clone size, CDR3 protein, CDR3 DNA. A D gene is named only where the DNA matches it firmly. The listing skips clone size in some rows; elsewhere it reads once, few, many or a size class.

TRBJ1-1 | TRBV7-9 | TRBD1 | - | CASSPYGQGDTEAFF | TGTGCCAGCAGCCCATATGGACAGGGCGACACTGAAGCTTTCTTT
TRBJ2-7 | TRBV13 | - | - | CASSLQGGHEQYF | TGTGCCAGCAGCTTACAGGGGGGACACGAGCAGTACTTC
TRBJ2-7 | TRBV29-1 | - | - | CSVEGTDSYEQYF | TGCAGCGTTGAAGGGACGGATTCCTACGAGCAGTACTTC
TRBJ2-7 | TRBV29-1 | - | - | CSVANEPGLSYEQYF | TGCAGCGTTGCAAATGAGCCCGGACTTTCCTACGAGCAGTACTTC
TRBJ2-5 | TRBV19 | - | - | CASSWTLGQETQYF | TGTGCCAGTAGTTGGACGCTAGGCCAAGAGACCCAGTACTTC
TRBJ2-7 | TRBV19 | TRBD2 | once | CASSFSGGPYEQYF | TGTGCCAGTAGTTTTAGCGGGGGACCCTACGAGCAGTACTTC
TRBJ2-7 | TRBV15 | - | once | CALFRPLFYEQYF | TGTGCCCTTTTTCGCCCCCTCTTCTACGAGCAGTACTTC
TRBJ1-2 | TRBV5-1 | TRBD1 | - | CASSFWTGGDYGYTF | TGCGCCAGCAGCTTCTGGACAGGGGGCGACTATGGCTACACCTTC
TRBJ2-7 | TRBV13 | TRBD1 | once | CASSPLGTGGANYEQYF | TGTGCCAGCAGCCCCCTCGGGACAGGGGGCGCGAACTACGAGCAGTACTTC
TRBJ2-2 | TRBV29-1 | TRBD1 | - | CSVEGGGQGPTGELFF | TGCAGCGTTGAAGGTGGGGGACAGGGACCCACCGGGGAGCTGTTTTTT
TRBJ2-7 | TRBV4-1 | - | - | CASSQRGDGYEQYF | TGCGCCAGCAGCCAGAGGGGGGACGGCTACGAGCAGTACTTC
TRBJ2-1 | TRBV6-5 | TRBD1 | - | CASSMTGGQEQFF | TGTGCCAGCAGTATGACAGGGGGACAGGAGCAGTTCTTC
TRBJ2-7 | TRBV29-1 | - | - | CSVERTRPSTLYEQYF | TGCAGCGTAGAACGCACAAGGCCTTCCACCCTCTACGAGCAGTACTTC
TRBJ1-2 | TRBV4-1 | TRBD1 | - | CASSQDQDRVHDGYTF | TGCGCCAGCAGCCAAGACCAAGACAGGGTCCATGATGGCTACACCTTC
TRBJ2-7 | TRBV27 | TRBD1 | - | CASRERQGAPWEQYF | TGTGCCAGCAGGGAGCGACAGGGGGCGCCGTGGGAGCAGTACTTC
TRBJ2-2 | TRBV7-9 | TRBD1 | - | CASSEITGDTGELFF | TGTGCCAGCAGCGAAATTACAGGGGACACCGGGGAGCTGTTTTTT
TRBJ2-1 | TRBV6-1 | - | - | CASSGLLEAEQFF | TGTGCCAGCAGTGGGTTACTAGAAGCTGAGCAGTTCTTC
TRBJ1-5 | TRBV6-1 | - | - | CASSTGTSNQPQHF | TGTGCCAGCAGTACCGGGACTAGCAATCAGCCCCAGCATTTT
TRBJ2-1 | TRBV28 | TRBD1 | - | CASSPTGGPLDEQFF | TGTGCCAGCAGCCCGACAGGGGGTCCTTTAGATGAGCAGTTCTTC
TRBJ2-1 | TRBV5-6 | TRBD2 | - | CASSLASGGHNEQFF | TGTGCCAGCAGCTTGGCTAGCGGGGGGCACAATGAGCAGTTCTTC
TRBJ2-2 | TRBV4-1 | TRBD1 | - | CASSQGIAGTGVNTGELFF | TGCGCCAGCAGCCAAGGGATTGCCGGGACAGGGGTGAACACCGGGGAGCTGTTTTTT
TRBJ2-7 | TRBV29-1 | - | - | CSVEVLVSYEQYF | TGCAGCGTTGAAGTGTTAGTCTCCTACGAGCAGTACTTC
TRBJ2-1 | TRBV4-1 | - | - | CASSPPDKIYEQFF | TGCGCCAGCAGCCCCCCGGACAAGATCTATGAGCAGTTCTTC
TRBJ2-1 | TRBV7-2 | - | - | CASSLLGGAEQFF | TGTGCCAGCAGCTTATTGGGGGGGGCTGAGCAGTTCTTC
TRBJ2-1 | TRBV4-1 | - | - | CASSQETLYNEQFF | TGCGCCAGCAGCCAGGAGACCTTGTACAATGAGCAGTTCTTC
TRBJ2-7 | TRBV6-1 | - | - | CASSSGFLTYEQYF | TGTGCCAGCAGTTCGGGTTTCCTCACCTACGAGCAGTACTTC
TRBJ1-2 | TRBV6-1 | TRBD1 | - | CASSELGTGLYGYTF | TGTGCCAGCAGTGAGCTTGGGACAGGGCTCTATGGCTACACCTTC
TRBJ2-5 | TRBV7-8 | TRBD2 | - | CASSSRGVQETQYF | TGTGCCAGCAGCTCACGGGGGGTCCAAGAGACCCAGTACTTC
TRBJ2-2 | TRBV6-1 | - | - | CASSRDLDTGELFF | TGTGCCAGCAGTAGGGACCTAGACACCGGGGAGCTGTTTTTT
TRBJ1-2 | TRBV6-5 | - | - | CASSPRGRTNYGYTF | TGTGCCAGCAGTCCCAGAGGACGTACTAACTATGGCTACACCTTC
TRBJ2-4 | TRBV28 | - | few | CASSPTGRPSKNIQYF | TGTGCCAGCAGTCCCACGGGCCGACCCTCCAAAAACATTCAGTACTTC
TRBJ1-2 | TRBV7-9 | - | - | CASSLWAGGYTF | TGTGCCAGCAGCTTATGGGCAGGGGGCTACACCTTC
TRBJ2-7 | TRBV10-3 | - | - | CAISEFRDGYEQYF | TGTGCCATCAGTGAGTTCCGGGACGGATACGAGCAGTACTTC
TRBJ2-1 | TRBV29-1 | - | - | CSVRFNEQFF | TGCAGCGTTAGGTTCAATGAGCAGTTCTTC
TRBJ2-1 | TRBV4-3 | TRBD2 | - | CASSQRLAGSHNEQFF | TGCGCCAGCAGCCAACGACTAGCGGGGAGCCACAATGAGCAGTTCTTC
TRBJ2-7 | TRBV7-2 | - | - | CASSLVPFGEEYF | TGTGCCAGCAGCTTAGTCCCCTTCGGTGAGGAGTACTTC
TRBJ2-7 | TRBV29-1 | - | - | CSVEDDGLGPYEQYF | TGCAGCGTTGAAGATGATGGGCTAGGCCCCTACGAGCAGTACTTC
TRBJ2-5 | TRBV7-8 | TRBD2 | once | CASSLITSGGMETQYF | TGTGCCAGCAGCTTAATCACTAGCGGGGGGATGGAGACCCAGTACTTC
TRBJ2-3 | TRBV27 | TRBD2 | - | CASTKASGGDHTDTQYF | TGTGCCAGCACCAAGGCTAGCGGGGGGGATCACACAGATACGCAGTATTTT
TRBJ2-6 | TRBV7-8 | - | - | CASSTSGAGRISGANVLTF | TGTGCCAGCAGCACCAGTGGTGCAGGGAGAATTTCTGGGGCCAACGTCCTGACTTTC
TRBJ2-3 | TRBV7-2 | - | - | CASSLAGGSDTQYF | TGTGCCAGCAGCTTAGCGGGGGGTTCAGATACGCAGTATTTT
TRBJ1-1 | TRBV2 | TRBD1 | once | CASSPTGGTEAFF | TGTGCCAGCAGTCCCACAGGGGGCACTGAAGCTTTCTTT